The present T cell receptor beta chain was sequenced within a study of PD-1 blockade in classical Hodgkin lymphoma. Overall study: Patients in the cohort were put on intravenous nivolumab, 3 mg/kg every 2 weeks. Study outcomes and limitations: Differences between repertoires have undefined causes, possibly disease activity or prior therapy.

This table comes from immunoSEQ multiplex PCR, and its TCRdb copy is limited to in-frame clones, with some not included. The sample holds 90,000 or so clones, roughly 73% seen once. Germline-derived CDR1 and CDR2 are DFQATT and SNEGSKA (reference sequence). Trimming stripped 6 bases from V and 5 bases from J, with 10 bases between. This CDR3 comprises 11 residues. The time point denotes: cycle 4 day 1 (C4D1), after 6 weeks of nivolumab. Following autologous stem cell transplantation, relapse occurred in every patient, and exposure to brentuximab vedotin varied. Best outcomes ranged across complete response, partial response and progressive disease. In its sample, this clone was seen a few times. No antigen is known for it. Distinct nucleotide sequences in the sample also encode this CDR3.

The source of this sequence is a human donor with classical Hodgkin lymphoma. The chain couples TRBV20-1 to TRBJ2-5; D is unclear. The sample in question was peripheral blood mononuclear cells (PBMCs), obtained before the fourth cycle of nivolumab. The CDR3, as DNA: TGCAGTGCCCGGGTGGGGGAGACCCAGTACTTC. Amino acids: CSARVGETQYF.